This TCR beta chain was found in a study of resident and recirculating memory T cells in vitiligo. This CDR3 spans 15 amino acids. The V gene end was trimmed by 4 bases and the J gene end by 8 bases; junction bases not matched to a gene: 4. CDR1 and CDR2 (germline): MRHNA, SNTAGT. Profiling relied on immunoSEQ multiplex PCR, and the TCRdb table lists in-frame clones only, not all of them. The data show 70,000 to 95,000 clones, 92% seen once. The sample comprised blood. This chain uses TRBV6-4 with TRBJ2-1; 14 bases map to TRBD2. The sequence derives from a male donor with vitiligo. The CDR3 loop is CASSGLAGGKDEQFF. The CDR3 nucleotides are TGTGCCAGCAGTGGACTAGCGGGAGGGAAGGATGAGCAGTTCTTC.